The rows below give T cell receptor beta chains drawn from one sample of a study of beta chain features in type 1 diabetes. Sequencing used immunoSEQ multiplex PCR; TCRdb keeps in-frame clones, though not all of them. In the table there are hundreds of thousands of clones, 13% to 15% of which are singletons. Sample: naive CD4+ T cells from blood. These TCRs come from a middle-aged woman in good health. The CDR3 runs from the conserved cysteine through the conserved F or W. The D gene is left open where the match is weak. A clone size is listed for some rows: how often the clone was seen (once, few, many), or a class if it is expanded.

v_call: TRBV18
clone_size: few
j_call: TRBJ1-6
d_call: TRBD1
cdr3_aa: CASRTGTVGSPLHF
cdr3_nt: TGTGCCAGCCGAACCGGGACAGTGGGTTCACCCCTCCACTTT

v_call: TRBV10-1
clone_size: NA
j_call: TRBJ2-3
d_call: NA
cdr3_aa: CASNQDNPDTQYF
cdr3_nt: TGCGCCAGCAATCAGGACAACCCAGATACGCAGTATTTT

v_call: TRBV7-9
clone_size: few
j_call: TRBJ2-3
d_call: TRBD2
cdr3_aa: CASTQPSTSGRRTDTQYF
cdr3_nt: TGTGCCAGCACCCAACCTTCGACTAGCGGGAGACGCACAGATACGCAGTATTTT

v_call: TRBV5-1
clone_size: few
j_call: TRBJ1-1
d_call: NA
cdr3_aa: CASSPSTSRDTEAFF
cdr3_nt: TGCGCCAGCAGCCCGTCCACAAGCAGGGACACTGAAGCTTTCTTT

v_call: TRBV5-1
clone_size: few
j_call: TRBJ1-6
d_call: NA
cdr3_aa: CASSFSGADNSPLHF
cdr3_nt: TGCGCCAGCAGCTTTTCTGGGGCTGATAATTCACCCCTCCACTTT

v_call: TRBV5-1
clone_size: NA
j_call: TRBJ2-2
d_call: TRBD1
cdr3_aa: CASRQTGGSTGELFF
cdr3_nt: TGCGCCAGCAGACAAACAGGGGGTAGCACCGGGGAGCTGTTTTTT

v_call: TRBV29-1
clone_size: NA
j_call: TRBJ1-2
d_call: NA
cdr3_aa: CSVEVTSGPGSGYTF
cdr3_nt: TGCAGCGTTGAAGTTACCAGTGGGCCAGGGTCTGGCTACACCTTC

v_call: TRBV10-3
clone_size: NA
j_call: TRBJ2-7
d_call: TRBD1
cdr3_aa: CAISETGGSYEQYF
cdr3_nt: TGTGCCATCAGTGAGACAGGGGGCTCCTACGAGCAGTACTTC

v_call: TRBV11-2
clone_size: NA
j_call: TRBJ2-2
d_call: NA
cdr3_aa: CASSSEKLTRGELFF
cdr3_nt: TGTGCCAGCAGCTCCGAAAAATTAACTAGAGGGGAGCTGTTTTTT

v_call: TRBV19
clone_size: few
j_call: TRBJ2-5
d_call: NA
cdr3_aa: CASSPSALIQETQYF
cdr3_nt: TGTGCCAGTAGCCCCTCGGCACTAATCCAAGAGACCCAGTACTTC

v_call: TRBV2
clone_size: NA
j_call: TRBJ2-1
d_call: TRBD2
cdr3_aa: CASSSLGLAGQLKFF
cdr3_nt: TGTGCCAGCAGTTCTCTCGGGCTAGCGGGGCAGCTAAAGTTCTTC

v_call: TRBV11-2
clone_size: NA
j_call: TRBJ2-3
d_call: TRBD2
cdr3_aa: CASSSGLAGATDTQYF
cdr3_nt: TGTGCCAGCAGCAGCGGACTAGCGGGGGCAACAGATACGCAGTATTTT

v_call: TRBV18
clone_size: NA
j_call: TRBJ1-2
d_call: TRBD1
cdr3_aa: CASSSGQGDYGYTF
cdr3_nt: TGTGCCAGCTCTTCCGGACAGGGGGACTATGGCTACACCTTC

v_call: TRBV10-3
clone_size: NA
j_call: TRBJ2-1
d_call: NA
cdr3_aa: CAISDPDREGGEQFF
cdr3_nt: TGTGCCATCAGTGATCCGGACAGGGAGGGTGGTGAGCAGTTCTTC